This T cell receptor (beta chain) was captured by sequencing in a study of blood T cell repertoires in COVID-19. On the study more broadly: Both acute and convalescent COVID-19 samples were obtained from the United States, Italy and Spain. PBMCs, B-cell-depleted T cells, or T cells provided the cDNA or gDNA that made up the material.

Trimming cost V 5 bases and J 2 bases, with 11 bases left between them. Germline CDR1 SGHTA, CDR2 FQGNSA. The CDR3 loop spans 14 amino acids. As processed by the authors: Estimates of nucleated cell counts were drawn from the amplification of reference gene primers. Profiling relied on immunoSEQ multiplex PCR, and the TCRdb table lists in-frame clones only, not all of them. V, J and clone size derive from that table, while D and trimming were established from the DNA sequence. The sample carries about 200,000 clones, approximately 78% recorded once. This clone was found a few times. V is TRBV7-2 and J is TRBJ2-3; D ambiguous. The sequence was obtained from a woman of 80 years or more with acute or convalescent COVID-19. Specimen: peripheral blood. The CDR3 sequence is CASSRSGPTDTQYF. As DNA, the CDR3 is TGTGCCAGCAGCCGTTCTGGGCCCACAGATACGCAGTATTTT.